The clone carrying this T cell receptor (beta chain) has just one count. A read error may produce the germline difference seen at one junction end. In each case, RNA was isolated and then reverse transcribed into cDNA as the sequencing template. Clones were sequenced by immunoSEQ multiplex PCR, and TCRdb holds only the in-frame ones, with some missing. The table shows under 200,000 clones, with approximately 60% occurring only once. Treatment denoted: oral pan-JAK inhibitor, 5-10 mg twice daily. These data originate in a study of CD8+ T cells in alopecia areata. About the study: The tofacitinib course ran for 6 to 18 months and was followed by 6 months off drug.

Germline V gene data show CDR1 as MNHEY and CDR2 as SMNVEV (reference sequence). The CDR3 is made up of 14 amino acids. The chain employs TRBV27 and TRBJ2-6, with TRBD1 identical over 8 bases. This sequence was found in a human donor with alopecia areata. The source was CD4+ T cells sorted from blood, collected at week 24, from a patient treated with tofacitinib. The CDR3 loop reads CASSLEQGGNVLTF. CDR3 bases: TGTGCCAGCAGTCTTGAACAGGGGGGCAACGTCCTGACTTTC.